This section outlines one T cell receptor beta chain sequence together with its context. This clonotype appeared a few times. The specificity of this receptor is unknown. No much larger clone is present one base from it, and per-base qualities are unavailable. These data belong to a study of response to subunit inactivated influenza vaccine (dated by TCRdb to between 2018 and 2020). In terms of the full investigation: The study used deep quantitative T cell receptor repertoire profiling to track responses to a trivalent subunit inactivated influenza vaccine.

The research as a whole found: The authors suggested that each seasonal influenza vaccination may recruit only a limited number of new T cells.

Preparation of the library involved RT-PCR. The sequencer listed for this sample is Illumina HiSeq 2500. The public reads were run again by TCRdb, first through fastp at Q25 and then through MiXCR, and only productive beta chains were kept. Entries are consolidated by CDR3 protein sequence, retaining the most common genes and DNA. Across this sample there are about 520,000 distinct CDR3 sequences, with 25% seen only once. The top ten hold approximately 2% of the sample. The CDR3 spans 12 residues, from the cysteine through the phenylalanine. CDR3 DNA is the only sequence kept; it has 36 bases, read in frame from the first base. CDR1 and CDR2 were assigned from the germline V gene (reference sequence) as DFQATT and SNEGSKA. V is cut by 2 bases and J by 4 bases, and the space between the germline ends is 7 bases.

Sequencing used CD4+ T cells sorted from PBMCs, obtained less than 6 days after vaccination. This TCR derives from a man in his fifties or sixties who received an inactivated influenza vaccine. Donor details come from another sample of the same person, matched by shared clones. The chain uses TRBV20-1 and TRBJ2-3, with the D segment identity uncertain. The base sequence is TGCAGTGCTAGAAGGGCGGCAGATACGCAGTATTTT. Its translation is CSARRAADTQYF.